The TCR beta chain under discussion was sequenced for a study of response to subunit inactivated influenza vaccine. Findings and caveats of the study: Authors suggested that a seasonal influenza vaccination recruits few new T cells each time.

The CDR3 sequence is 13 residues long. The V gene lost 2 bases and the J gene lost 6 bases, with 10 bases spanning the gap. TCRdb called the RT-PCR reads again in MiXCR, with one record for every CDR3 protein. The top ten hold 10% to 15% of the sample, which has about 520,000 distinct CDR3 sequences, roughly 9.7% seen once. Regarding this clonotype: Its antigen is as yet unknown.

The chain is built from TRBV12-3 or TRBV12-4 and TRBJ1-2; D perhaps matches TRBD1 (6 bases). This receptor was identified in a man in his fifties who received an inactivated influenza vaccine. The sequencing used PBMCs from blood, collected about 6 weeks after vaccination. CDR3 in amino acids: CASSLYRDDGYTF. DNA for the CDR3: TGTGCCAGCAGTTTATACAGGGATGATGGCTACACCTTC.